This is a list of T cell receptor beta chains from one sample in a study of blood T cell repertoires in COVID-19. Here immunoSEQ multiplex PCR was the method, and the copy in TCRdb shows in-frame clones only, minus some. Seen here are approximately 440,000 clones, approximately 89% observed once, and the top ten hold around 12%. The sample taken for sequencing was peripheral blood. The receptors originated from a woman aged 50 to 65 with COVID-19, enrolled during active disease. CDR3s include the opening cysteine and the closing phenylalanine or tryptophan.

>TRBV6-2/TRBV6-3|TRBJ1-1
CASSDFRAGTEAFF
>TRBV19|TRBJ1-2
CASSIKRTGYGYTF
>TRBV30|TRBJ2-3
CAWTAGRGTDTQYF
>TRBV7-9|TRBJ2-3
CASIDDRTSTDTQYF
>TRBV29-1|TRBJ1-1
CSVTPGEAFF
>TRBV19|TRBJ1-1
CASSIHLGGRNTEAFF
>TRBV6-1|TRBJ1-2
CASSSGTGDGYTF
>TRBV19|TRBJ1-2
CASRKQGVDYGYTF
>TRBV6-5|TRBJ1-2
CASSYDDSEGYTF
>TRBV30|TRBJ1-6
CAWSGMRNNSPLHF
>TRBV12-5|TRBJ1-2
CASGLSGGYTF
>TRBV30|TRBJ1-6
CAWRRPGQGRSPLHF
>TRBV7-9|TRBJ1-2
CASSLGGPAYGYTF
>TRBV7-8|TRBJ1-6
CASSPAGQPNSPLHF
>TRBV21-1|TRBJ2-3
CASSNPGTANTDTQYF
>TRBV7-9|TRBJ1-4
CASRPGQNNEKLFF
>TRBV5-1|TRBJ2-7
CASSLGERGLTYEQYF